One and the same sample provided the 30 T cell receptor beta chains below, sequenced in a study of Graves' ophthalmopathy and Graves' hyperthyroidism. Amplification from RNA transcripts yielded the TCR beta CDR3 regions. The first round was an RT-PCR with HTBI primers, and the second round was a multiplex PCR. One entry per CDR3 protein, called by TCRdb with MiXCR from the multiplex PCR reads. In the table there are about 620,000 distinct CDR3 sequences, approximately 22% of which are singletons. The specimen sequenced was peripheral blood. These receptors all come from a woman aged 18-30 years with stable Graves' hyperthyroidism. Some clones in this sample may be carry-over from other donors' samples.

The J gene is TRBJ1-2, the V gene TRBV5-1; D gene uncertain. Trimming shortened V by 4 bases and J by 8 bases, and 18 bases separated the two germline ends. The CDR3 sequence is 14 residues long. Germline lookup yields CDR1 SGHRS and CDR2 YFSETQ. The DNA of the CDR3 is TGCGCCAGCAGCCTTGATTGGGCGACCTGGGGCTACACCTTC. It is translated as CASSLDWATWGYTF.

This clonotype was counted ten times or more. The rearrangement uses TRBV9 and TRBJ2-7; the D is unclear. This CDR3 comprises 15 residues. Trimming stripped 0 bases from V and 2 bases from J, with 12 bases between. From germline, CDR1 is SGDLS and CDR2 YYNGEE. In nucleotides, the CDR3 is TGTGCCAGCAGCGTAGCTAGTGATGCCGCCTACGAGCAGTACTTC. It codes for CASSVASDAAYEQYF.

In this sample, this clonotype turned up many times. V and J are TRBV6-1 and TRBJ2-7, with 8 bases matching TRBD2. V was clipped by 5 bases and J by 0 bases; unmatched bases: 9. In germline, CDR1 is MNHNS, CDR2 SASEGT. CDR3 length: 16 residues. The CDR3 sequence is CASSRNSGTSSYEQYF. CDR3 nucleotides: TGTGCCAGCAGTCGAAACTCCGGGACTAGCTCCTACGAGCAGTACTTC.

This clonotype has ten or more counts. The CDR3 sequence: CASRPPGRGGAEQYF. The CDR3 DNA sequence: TGTGCCAGCAGACCTCCCGGTCGAGGCGGGGCCGAGCAGTACTTC. This sequence joins TRBV11-2 and TRBJ2-7; tentatively, D is TRBD2 (6 bases). V was shortened by 6 bases and J by 6 bases, with 21 bases between the two germline ends. The CDR3 is made up of 15 amino acids. The germline CDR1 and CDR2 sequences are SGHAT and FQNNGV.

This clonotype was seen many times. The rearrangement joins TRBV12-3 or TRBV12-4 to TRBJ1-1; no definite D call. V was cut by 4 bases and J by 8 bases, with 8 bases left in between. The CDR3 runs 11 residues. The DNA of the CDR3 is TGTGCCAGCAGTTCCCTATCAGAAGCTTTCTTT. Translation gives CASSSLSEAFF.

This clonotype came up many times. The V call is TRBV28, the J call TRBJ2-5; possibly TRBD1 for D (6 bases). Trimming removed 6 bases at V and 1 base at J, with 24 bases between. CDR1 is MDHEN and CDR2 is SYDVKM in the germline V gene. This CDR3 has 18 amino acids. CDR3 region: CASSLILGHPLGQETQYF. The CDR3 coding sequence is TGTGCCAGCAGCCTAATACTGGGACATCCGCTGGGCCAAGAGACCCAGTACTTC.

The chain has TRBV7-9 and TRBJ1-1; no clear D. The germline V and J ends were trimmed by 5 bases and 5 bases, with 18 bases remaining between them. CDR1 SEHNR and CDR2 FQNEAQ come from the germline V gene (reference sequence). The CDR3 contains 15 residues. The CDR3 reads CASSRRKALGTEAFF. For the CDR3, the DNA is TGTGCCAGCAGCCGTCGGAAGGCCCTGGGGACTGAAGCTTTCTTT.

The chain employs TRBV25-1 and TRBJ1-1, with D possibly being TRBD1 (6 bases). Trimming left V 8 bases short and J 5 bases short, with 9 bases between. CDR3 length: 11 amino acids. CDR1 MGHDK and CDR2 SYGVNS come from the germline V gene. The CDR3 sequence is CASGGWTEAFF. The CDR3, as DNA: TGTGCCAGCGGGGGCTGGACTGAAGCTTTCTTT. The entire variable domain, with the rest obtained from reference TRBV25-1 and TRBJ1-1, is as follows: EADIYQTPRYLVIGTGKKITLECSQTMGHDKMYWYQQDPGMELHLIHYSYGVNSTEKGDLSSESTVSRIRTEHFPLTLESARPSHTSQYLCASGGWTEAFFGQGTRLTVV.

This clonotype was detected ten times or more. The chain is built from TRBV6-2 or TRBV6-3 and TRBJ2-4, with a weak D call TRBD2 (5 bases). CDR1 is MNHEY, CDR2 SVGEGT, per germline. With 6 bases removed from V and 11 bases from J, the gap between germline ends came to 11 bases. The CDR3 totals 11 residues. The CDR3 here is CASSPPGVQYF. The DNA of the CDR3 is TGTGCCAGCAGCCCCCCCGGGGTTCAGTACTTC.

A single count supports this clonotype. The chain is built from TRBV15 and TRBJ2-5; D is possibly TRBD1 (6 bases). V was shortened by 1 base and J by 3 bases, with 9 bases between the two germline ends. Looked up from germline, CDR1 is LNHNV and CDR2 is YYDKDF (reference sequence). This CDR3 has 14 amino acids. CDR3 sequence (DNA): TGTGCCACCAGCAGAGGGACAGCCGAAGAGACCCAGTACTTC. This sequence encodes CATSRGTAEETQYF.

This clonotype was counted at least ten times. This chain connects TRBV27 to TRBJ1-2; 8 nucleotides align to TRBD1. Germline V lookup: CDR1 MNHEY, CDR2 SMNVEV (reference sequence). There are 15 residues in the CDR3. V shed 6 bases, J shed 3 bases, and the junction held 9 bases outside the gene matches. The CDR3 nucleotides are TGTGCCAGCAGCGAAAACCGACAGGGGTACTATGGCTACACCTTC. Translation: CASSENRQGYYGYTF.

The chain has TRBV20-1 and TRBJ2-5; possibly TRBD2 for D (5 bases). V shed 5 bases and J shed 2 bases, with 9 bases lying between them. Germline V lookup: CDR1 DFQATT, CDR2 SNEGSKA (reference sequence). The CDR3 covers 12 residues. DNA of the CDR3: TGCAGTGCTTTGAGGGTACAAGAGACCCAGTACTTC. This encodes CSALRVQETQYF.

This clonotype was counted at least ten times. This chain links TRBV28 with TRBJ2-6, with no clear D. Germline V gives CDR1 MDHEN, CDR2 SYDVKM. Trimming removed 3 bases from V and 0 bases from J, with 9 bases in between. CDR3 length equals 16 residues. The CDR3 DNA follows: TGTGCCAGCAGTTTTAGGTCGAGCTCTGGGGCCAACGTCCTGACTTTC. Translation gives CASSFRSSSGANVLTF. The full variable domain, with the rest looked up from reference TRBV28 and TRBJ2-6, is DVKVTQSSRYLVKRTGEKVFLECVQDMDHENMFWYRQDPGLGLRLIYFSYDVKMKEKGDIPEGYSVSREKKERFSLILESASTNQTSMYLCASSFRSSSGANVLTFGAGSRLTVL.

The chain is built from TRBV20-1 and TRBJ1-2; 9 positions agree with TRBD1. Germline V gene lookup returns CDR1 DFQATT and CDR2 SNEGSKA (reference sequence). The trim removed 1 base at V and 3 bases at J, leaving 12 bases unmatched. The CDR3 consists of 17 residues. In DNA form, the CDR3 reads TGCAGTGCTAGAGGGGGGGACAGGGCGATGTCGGACTATGGCTACACCTTC. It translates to CSARGGDRAMSDYGYTF.

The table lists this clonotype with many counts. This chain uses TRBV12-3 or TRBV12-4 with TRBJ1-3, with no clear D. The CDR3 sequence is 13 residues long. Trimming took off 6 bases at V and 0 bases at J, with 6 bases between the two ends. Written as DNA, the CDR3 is TGTGCCAGCAGACCAAGCTCTGGAAACACCATATATTTT. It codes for CASRPSSGNTIYF.

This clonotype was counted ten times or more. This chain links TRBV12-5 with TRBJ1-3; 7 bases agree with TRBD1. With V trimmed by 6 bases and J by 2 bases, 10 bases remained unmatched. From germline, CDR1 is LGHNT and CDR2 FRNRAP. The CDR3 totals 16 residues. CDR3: CASGQRDSLAGNTIYF. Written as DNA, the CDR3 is TGTGCTAGTGGCCAAAGGGACAGCCTTGCTGGAAACACCATATATTTT.

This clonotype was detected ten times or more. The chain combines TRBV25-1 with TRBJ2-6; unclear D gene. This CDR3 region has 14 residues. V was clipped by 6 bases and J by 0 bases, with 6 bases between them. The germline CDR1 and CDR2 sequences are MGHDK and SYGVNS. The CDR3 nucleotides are TGTGCCAGCAGACGGAGCTCTGGGGCCAACGTCCTGACTTTC. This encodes CASRRSSGANVLTF.

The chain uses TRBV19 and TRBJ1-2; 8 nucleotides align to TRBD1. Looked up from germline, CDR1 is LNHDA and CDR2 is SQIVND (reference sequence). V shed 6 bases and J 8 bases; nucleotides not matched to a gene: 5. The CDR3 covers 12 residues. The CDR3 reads CASRGQGIGYTF. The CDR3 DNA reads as TGTGCCAGTAGAGGACAGGGTATCGGCTACACCTTC.

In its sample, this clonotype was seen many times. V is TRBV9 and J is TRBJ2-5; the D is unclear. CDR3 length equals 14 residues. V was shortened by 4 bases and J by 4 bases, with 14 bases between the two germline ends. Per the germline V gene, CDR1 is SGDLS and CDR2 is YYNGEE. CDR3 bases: TGTGCCAGCAGCCCCGCGGACCCGGGAGAGACCCAGTACTTC. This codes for CASSPADPGETQYF.

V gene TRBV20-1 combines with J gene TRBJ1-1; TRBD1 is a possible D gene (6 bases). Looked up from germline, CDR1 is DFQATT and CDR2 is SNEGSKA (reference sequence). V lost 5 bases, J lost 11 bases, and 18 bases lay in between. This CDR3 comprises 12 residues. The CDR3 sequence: CSAPLVRGSAFF. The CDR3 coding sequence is TGCAGTGCTCCTCTTGTAAGGGGGTCTGCTTTCTTT.

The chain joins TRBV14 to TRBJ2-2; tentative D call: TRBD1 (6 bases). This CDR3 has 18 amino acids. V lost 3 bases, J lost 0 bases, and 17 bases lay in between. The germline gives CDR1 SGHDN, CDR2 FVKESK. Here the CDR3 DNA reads TGTGCCAGCAGCCAGTTGGGACACTACAAATCGAACACCGGGGAGCTGTTTTTT. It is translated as CASSQLGHYKSNTGELFF.

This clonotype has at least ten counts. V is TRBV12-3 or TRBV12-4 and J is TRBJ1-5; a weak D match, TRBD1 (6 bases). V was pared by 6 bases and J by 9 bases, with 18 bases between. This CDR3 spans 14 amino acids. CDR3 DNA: TGTGCCAGCAGGGAACAGGGCCAGCGGGGGCCCCAGCATTTT. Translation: CASREQGQRGPQHF.

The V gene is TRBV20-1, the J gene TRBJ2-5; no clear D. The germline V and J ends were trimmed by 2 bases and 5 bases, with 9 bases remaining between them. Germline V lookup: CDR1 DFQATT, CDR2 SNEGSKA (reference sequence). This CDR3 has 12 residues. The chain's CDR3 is CSARRPEETQYF. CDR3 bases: TGCAGTGCTAGAAGGCCGGAGGAGACCCAGTACTTC.

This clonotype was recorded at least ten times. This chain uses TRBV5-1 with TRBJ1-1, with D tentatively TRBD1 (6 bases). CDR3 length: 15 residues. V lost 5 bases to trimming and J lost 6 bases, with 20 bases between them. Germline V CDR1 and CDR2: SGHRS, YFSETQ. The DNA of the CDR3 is TGCGCCAGCAGTAGGTCGGGGGCCCCGGGGGCTGAAGCTTTCTTT. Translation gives CASSRSGAPGAEAFF.

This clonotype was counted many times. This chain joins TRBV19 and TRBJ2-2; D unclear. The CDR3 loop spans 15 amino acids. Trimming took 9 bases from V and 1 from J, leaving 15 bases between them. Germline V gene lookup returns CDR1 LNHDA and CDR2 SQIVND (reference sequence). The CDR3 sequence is CASQGQGWNTGELFF. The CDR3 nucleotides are TGTGCCAGCCAAGGCCAAGGTTGGAACACCGGGGAGCTGTTTTTT.

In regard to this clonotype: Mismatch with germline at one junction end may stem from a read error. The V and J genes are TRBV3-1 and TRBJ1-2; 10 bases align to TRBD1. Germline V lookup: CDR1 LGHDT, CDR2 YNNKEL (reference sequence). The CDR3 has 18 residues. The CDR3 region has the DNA TGTGCCAGCAGCCAAGACCCGGGACAGGGGTTCCTGGGGAATGGCCACACCTTC. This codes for CASSQDPGQGFLGNGHTF.

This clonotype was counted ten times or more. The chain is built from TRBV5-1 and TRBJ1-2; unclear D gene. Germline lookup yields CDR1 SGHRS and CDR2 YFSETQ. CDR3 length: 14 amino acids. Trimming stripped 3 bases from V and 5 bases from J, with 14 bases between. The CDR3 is CASSSRAGYYGYTF. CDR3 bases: TGCGCCAGCAGCTCGCGCGCAGGATATTATGGCTACACCTTC.

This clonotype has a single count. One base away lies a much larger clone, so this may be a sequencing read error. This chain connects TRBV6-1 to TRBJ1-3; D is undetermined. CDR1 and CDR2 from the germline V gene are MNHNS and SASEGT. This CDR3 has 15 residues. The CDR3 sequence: CASSPHPGFGNAIYF. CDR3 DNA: TGTGCCAGCAGTCCTCATCCCGGGTTTGGAAACGCCATATATTTT.

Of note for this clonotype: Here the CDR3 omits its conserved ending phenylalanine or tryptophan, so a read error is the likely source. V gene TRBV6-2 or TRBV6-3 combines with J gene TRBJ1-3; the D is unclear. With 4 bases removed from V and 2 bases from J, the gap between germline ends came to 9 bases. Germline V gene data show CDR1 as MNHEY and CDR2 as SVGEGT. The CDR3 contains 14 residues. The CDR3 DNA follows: TGTGCCAGCAGTTCGCCGGTTGCTGGAAACACCATATATTAT. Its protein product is CASSSPVAGNTIYY.

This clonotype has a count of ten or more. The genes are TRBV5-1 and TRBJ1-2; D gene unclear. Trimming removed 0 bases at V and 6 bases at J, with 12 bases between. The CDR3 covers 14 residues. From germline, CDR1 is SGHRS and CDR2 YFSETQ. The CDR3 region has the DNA TGCGCCAGCAGCTTGGCCTTGAGAGGGCATGGCTACACCTTC. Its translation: CASSLALRGHGYTF.